This T cell receptor beta chain comes out of a study of T cell changes during pregnancy in multiple sclerosis. Sequencing was performed with immunoSEQ multiplex PCR; in TCRdb, only in-frame clones are kept and a portion is missing. The sample records about 55,000 clones, about 94% being singletons. In germline, CDR1 is LNHDA, CDR2 SQIVND (reference sequence). The CDR3 runs to 14 residues. The trim removed 5 bases at V and 5 bases at J, leaving 6 bases unmatched. V and J are TRBV19 and TRBJ1-1, with 9 nucleotides matching TRBD1. This sequence was found in a female donor with multiple sclerosis, enrolled in a pregnancy study. The sample here was CD8+ T cells from peripheral blood mononuclear cells, taken after pregnancy. The CDR3 protein is CASSPGQGGTEAFF. Written as DNA, the CDR3 is TGTGCCAGTAGTCCGGGACAGGGTGGGACTGAAGCTTTCTTT.